This T cell receptor (beta chain) was identified during a study of cytomegalovirus exposure and HLA in healthy donors. A word on this clone: Its antigen is not known. Other DNA sequences in this sample translate to the same CDR3.

Study-wide results and caveats: The productive fraction for most TCR beta V segments was about 87% or about 30% in an earlier analysis. Trimming of TCR beta V- and J-genes showed a link, identified in a later analysis, to a missense DCLRE1C variant. Certain indistinguishable V segments, among them TRBV6-2 and TRBV6-3, were excluded.

Nominal health characterized the donors when sampled, though unrecorded immune exposures were likely. CDR1 SGHTA and CDR2 FQGNSA come from the germline V gene. CDR3 length: 15 amino acids. V lost 3 bases, J lost 14 bases, and 12 bases stayed unmatched. The PCR ran on 60 Vbeta and 13 Jbeta primers. The data were produced by immunoSEQ multiplex PCR, yet TCRdb's version contains in-frame clones alone and is incomplete. The data show roughly 150,000 clones, nearly 80% seen once. The rearrangement joins TRBV7-2 to TRBJ1-4, with 10 bases fitting TRBD1. The specimen was PBMCs. This clonotype originated in a woman aged 35 to 49 in good health and CMV-seronegative. For the CDR3, the DNA is TGTGCCAGCAGCTTGACGTTGACAGGGGGCAACGGCCTGTTTTTT. Amino acid sequence: CASSLTLTGGNGLFF.